One and the same sample provided the 25 T cell receptor beta chains below, sequenced in a study of control samples from healthy donors and cancer patients. The protocol was immunoSEQ multiplex PCR, while the TCRdb copy is restricted to in-frame clones and leaves out a portion. The sample yields 150,000 to 200,000 clones, 80% to 95% seen once. Material for sequencing was blood. These receptors were obtained from a woman aged 40-49 years in good health.

The chain carries TRBV5-1 and TRBJ2-3; TRBD2 matches 13 bases. CDR1 SGHRS and CDR2 YFSETQ come from the germline V gene. V gave up 4 bases and J gave up 2 bases; unmatched junction bases: 4. The CDR3 is 16 amino acids. The chain's CDR3 is CASSPGLAGDTDTQYF. CDR3 DNA sequence: TGCGCCAGCAGCCCCGGACTAGCGGGGGACACAGATACGCAGTATTTT.

This clone was seen a single time. The CDR3: CASSRDRGSYEQYF. The CDR3 DNA sequence: TGTGCCAGCAGCCGGGACAGGGGGTCCTACGAGCAGTACTTC. The genes are TRBV5-6 and TRBJ2-7, with TRBD1 matching 11 bases. This CDR3 has 14 amino acids. Trimming removed 4 bases from V and 1 base from J; junction bases left unmatched: 1. CDR1 and CDR2 (germline): SGHDT, YYEEEE.

V usage is TRBV27 and J usage is TRBJ1-1, with D tentatively TRBD1 (6 bases). V lost 4 bases, J lost 5 bases, and 11 bases lay in between. Germline loops: CDR1 MNHEY, CDR2 SMNVEV (reference sequence). The CDR3 length is 13 residues. The CDR3 sequence is CASSWGAWTEAFF. CDR3 DNA: TGTGCCAGCAGTTGGGGGGCTTGGACTGAAGCTTTCTTT.

The CDR3 nucleotides are TGTGCCAGCAGCCAAGATGGGAGGGGGGTGGTTGATACGCAGTATTTT. It is translated as CASSQDGRGVVDTQYF. The V gene is TRBV3-1 (or the pseudogene TRBV3-2), the J gene TRBJ2-3, with a possible D match to TRBD2 (7 bases). Germline CDR1 LGHDT, CDR2 YNNKEL (reference sequence). The CDR3 length is 16 residues. Trimming shortened V by 0 bases and J by 6 bases, and 16 bases separated the two germline ends.

V and J are TRBV27 and TRBJ2-7; D may be TRBD1 (5 bases). V was pared by 5 bases and J by 3 bases, with 8 bases between. Per germline, CDR1 MNHEY and CDR2 SMNVEV (reference sequence). The CDR3 consists of 12 residues. The CDR3 coding sequence is TGTGCCAGCAGTCGAGACAGCTACGAGCAGTACTTC. Its protein product is CASSRDSYEQYF.

J is TRBJ1-1 and V is TRBV27; D possibly corresponds to TRBD1 (6 bases). Trimming pared 8 bases from V and 4 bases from J, leaving 17 bases between. Germline CDR1 reads MNHEY; CDR2 reads SMNVEV (reference sequence). CDR3 length equals 14 residues. CDR3 loop: CASGDRSVLTEAFF. In DNA, the CDR3 is TGTGCCAGCGGAGACAGGTCGGTTCTCACTGAAGCTTTCTTT.

The V gene is TRBV10-3, the J gene TRBJ2-5; TRBD1 agrees at 8 bases. Per the germline V gene, CDR1 is ENHRY and CDR2 is SYGVKD. CDR3 length: 13 residues. V lost 6 bases, J lost 4 bases, and 4 bases stayed unmatched. The CDR3 sequence is CAIRQTGGETQYF. The CDR3 coding sequence is TGTGCCATCAGGCAAACAGGGGGAGAGACCCAGTACTTC.

This clone was detected only once. The rearrangement links TRBV27 to TRBJ2-1, with TRBD1 matching 9 bases. The CDR3 has 12 residues. Germline-derived CDR1 and CDR2 are MNHEY and SMNVEV (reference sequence). The junction had 8 bases not matched to a gene; V was cut back by 6 bases and J by 14 bases. The CDR3 DNA follows: TGTGCCAGCAGCAGCACCGGGACAGGGAAGTTCTTC. Translated: CASSSTGTGKFF.

This clone was detected only once. The J gene is TRBJ1-2, the V gene TRBV2; D is uncertain. This CDR3 is 14 amino acids long. The V end was cut by 4 bases, the J end by 7 bases, with 16 bases between. Per germline, CDR1 SNHLY and CDR2 FYNNEI. The chain's CDR3 is CASSVERASSGYTF. The CDR3 nucleotides read TGTGCCAGCAGTGTTGAGAGGGCTTCCTCTGGCTACACCTTC.

On this clone: Other DNA variants within this sample encode the same CDR3. The CDR3 sequence is CASSLEGLGNTIYF. CDR3 nucleotides: TGCGCCAGCAGCTTGGAGGGATTAGGGAACACCATATATTTT. The chain carries TRBV5-1 and TRBJ1-3; D call uncertain. The germline CDR1 and CDR2 sequences are SGHRS and YFSETQ. With 0 bases removed from V and 7 bases from J, the gap between germline ends came to 11 bases. CDR3 length equals 14 residues.

For the CDR3, the DNA is TGTGCCAGCTCGCCCCCAGGGGAAAACTATGGCTACACCTTC. Protein product: CASSPPGENYGYTF. The rearrangement uses TRBV6-6 and TRBJ1-2; perhaps TRBD1 as D (6 bases). Germline V gene data show CDR1 as MNHNY and CDR2 as SVGAGI (reference sequence). This CDR3 spans 14 amino acids. V was shortened by 8 bases and J by 2 bases, with 15 bases between the two germline ends.

V is TRBV4-1 and J is TRBJ2-5; TRBD2 is a possible D gene (5 bases). Between the trimmed V and J ends, which lost 1 base and 4 bases, there was a span of 16 bases. The CDR3 runs 16 residues. Germline V gives CDR1 MGHRA, CDR2 YSYEKL. CDR3 protein: CASSQVETVGRETQYF. CDR3 nucleotides: TGCGCCAGCAGCCAAGTAGAGACTGTGGGGAGAGAGACCCAGTACTTC.

The chain is built from TRBV3-1 (or the pseudogene TRBV3-2) and TRBJ2-2; D remains ambiguous. This CDR3 comprises 14 residues. Germline V gene data show CDR1 as LGHDT and CDR2 as YNNKEL (reference sequence). The V and J ends lost 3 bases and 4 bases respectively, with 9 bases between them. The CDR3 DNA is TGTGCCAGCAGCCACTCGGACCGCACCGGGGAGCTGTTTTTT. This codes for CASSHSDRTGELFF.

This rearrangement joins TRBV6-1 to TRBJ2-1; D ambiguous. Germline loops: CDR1 MNHNS, CDR2 SASEGT. Trimming removed 6 bases from V and 2 bases from J, with 14 bases in between. The CDR3 length is 15 residues. CDR3 in DNA: TGTGCCAGCAGCTCATGGACGGAAACCTACAATGAGCAGTTCTTC. It translates to CASSSWTETYNEQFF.

This chain links TRBV9 with TRBJ1-2; 9 nucleotides agree with TRBD1. The V segment lost 6 bases and the J segment 2 bases; nucleotides outside the gene matches: 5. This CDR3 is 14 amino acids long. The germline CDR1 and CDR2 sequences are SGDLS and YYNGEE. DNA of the CDR3: TGTGCCAGCACGGGACAGGGACGAAACTATGGCTACACCTTC. Translating gives CASTGQGRNYGYTF.

The J gene is TRBJ1-2, the V gene TRBV3-1 (or the pseudogene TRBV3-2); no clear D gene. Germline CDR1 and CDR2: LGHDT and YNNKEL (reference sequence). Trimming removed 1 base from V and 4 bases from J, with 13 bases in between. This CDR3 spans 15 amino acids. CDR3 residues: CASSQAFSLLYGYTF. The DNA of the CDR3 is TGTGCCAGCAGCCAAGCCTTTTCCCTCCTCTATGGCTACACCTTC.

This clone was seen a few times. This chain joins TRBV6-5 and TRBJ1-2, with unresolved D. The V gene's germline CDR1 is MNHEY and CDR2 SVGAGI. Trimming left V 0 bases short and J 3 bases short, with 14 bases between. The CDR3 is 16 residues long. CDR3 residues: CASSYSRPAVDYGYTF. The DNA of the CDR3 is TGTGCCAGCAGTTACTCTCGACCCGCCGTGGACTATGGCTACACCTTC.

The genes are TRBV11-2 and TRBJ1-1; D remains ambiguous. The V gene lost 1 base and the J gene lost 2 bases, with 17 bases spanning the gap. The CDR3 consists of 17 residues. CDR1 is SGHAT, CDR2 FQNNGV, per germline. The CDR3 loop is CASSLGKDWEDNTEAFF. The CDR3, as DNA: TGTGCCAGCAGCTTAGGAAAAGACTGGGAGGATAACACTGAAGCTTTCTTT. The full variable domain, its missing parts supplied by reference TRBV11-2 and TRBJ1-1, is EAGVAQSPRYKIIEKRQSVAFWCNPISGHATLYWYQQILGQGPKLLIQFQNNGVVDDSQLPKDRFSAERLKGVDSTLKIQPAKLEDSAVYLCASSLGKDWEDNTEAFFGQGTRLTVV.

The chain links TRBV5-4 to TRBJ1-1; the match to TRBD1 covers 8 bases. J lost 10 bases, V lost 3 bases, and 11 bases had no gene match. The germline gives CDR1 SGHNT, CDR2 YYREEE (reference sequence). There are 14 residues in the CDR3. The CDR3 loop reads CASSSPQGAGAAFF. CDR3 nucleotides: TGTGCCAGCAGCTCCCCCCAGGGGGCGGGTGCAGCTTTCTTT.

This sequence joins TRBV7-6 and TRBJ1-3; D may be TRBD1 (5 bases). Germline V gene sequence: CDR1 SGHVS, CDR2 FNYEAQ. The length of the CDR3 is 15 residues. Trimming took off 1 base at V and 6 bases at J, with 13 bases between the two ends. The CDR3 DNA is TGTGCCAGCAGCTTAGGGGCCGGGGGTCAAAACACCATATATTTT. It codes for CASSLGAGGQNTIYF.

V usage is TRBV5-1 and J usage is TRBJ2-1; D perhaps matches TRBD1 (5 bases). This CDR3 comprises 14 residues. With 0 bases removed from V and 5 bases from J, the gap between germline ends came to 9 bases. Germline CDR1 is SGHRS and CDR2 is YFSETQ. CDR3 loop: CASSLGQGNNEQFF. CDR3 sequence (DNA): TGCGCCAGCAGCTTGGGGCAGGGAAACAATGAGCAGTTCTTC. The full variable domain, in which reference TRBV5-1 and TRBJ2-1 provide the parts outside the CDR3, is KAGVTQTPRYLIKTRGQQVTLSCSPISGHRSVSWYQQTPGQGLQFLFEYFSETQRNKGNFPGRFSGRQFSNSRSEMNVSTLELGDSALYLCASSLGQGNNEQFFGPGTRLTVL.

The chain carries TRBV5-6 and TRBJ2-7; D remains unclear. The ends were cut back, 0 bases at V and 2 bases at J, with 6 bases in the middle. Germline V lookup: CDR1 SGHDT, CDR2 YYEEEE. This CDR3 spans 13 amino acids. The CDR3 region has the DNA TGTGCCAGCAGCTTGGATTCCCCCTACGAGCAGTACTTC. It is translated as CASSLDSPYEQYF. Combining the CDR3 with reference TRBV5-6 and TRBJ2-7 gives the whole variable domain DAGVTQSPTHLIKTRGQQVTLRCSPKSGHDTVSWYQQALGQGPQFIFQYYEEEERQRGNFPDRFSGHQFPNYSSELNVNALLLGDSALYLCASSLDSPYEQYFGPGTRLTVT.

The rearrangement joins TRBV27 to TRBJ1-1; D is uncertain. V lost 3 bases and J 3 bases, leaving 11 bases between the germline ends. CDR3 size: 14 residues. Per germline, CDR1 MNHEY and CDR2 SMNVEV (reference sequence). In DNA form, the CDR3 reads TGTGCCAGCAGTTTTTCCAGGACCTACACTGAAGCTTTCTTT. Protein sequence: CASSFSRTYTEAFF.

V gene TRBV2 combines with J gene TRBJ2-5, with D possibly TRBD2 on 7 matching bases. The germline gives CDR1 SNHLY, CDR2 FYNNEI. The CDR3 sequence is 15 residues long. V was shortened by 8 bases and J by 2 bases, with 18 bases between the two germline ends. The CDR3 nucleotides are TGTGCCAGCTCGAGGGGAGGGGGGGCTCAAGAGACCCAGTACTTC. This sequence encodes CASSRGGGAQETQYF.

V usage is TRBV7-2 and J usage is TRBJ2-7; D might be TRBD1 (6 bases). The germline V gene has CDR1 SGHTA and CDR2 FQGNSA. V was shortened by 1 base and J by 4 bases, with 14 bases between the two germline ends. There are 15 residues in the CDR3. The CDR3 is CASSLDQGNGYEQYF. The CDR3 bases are TGTGCCAGCAGCTTAGATCAGGGGAACGGGTACGAGCAGTACTTC.